This TCR beta chain was identified during a study of T cell responses to AZD1222 COVID-19 vaccine. The assay was immunoSEQ multiplex PCR, and TCRdb's table has in-frame clones only and misses some. This sample has approximately 210,000 clones, with just over 90% found just once. Trimming took off 3 bases at V and 5 bases at J, with 10 bases between the two ends. The length of the CDR3 is 13 residues. CDR1 is MDHEN and CDR2 is SYDVKM in the germline V gene. Researchers grouped second doses given at about 4 or about 12 weeks into one pool. The sequences come from peripheral blood, collected 28 days after the second AZD1222 dose. The receptor comes from an adult who received the AZD1222 COVID-19 vaccine. The chain couples TRBV28 to TRBJ1-1, with D uncertain. The CDR3 reads CASSFFGITEAFF. The CDR3 bases are TGTGCCAGCAGTTTTTTTGGAATTACTGAAGCTTTCTTT.